The text below deals with one T cell receptor beta chain. Every patient experienced relapse after autologous stem cell transplantation, and brentuximab vedotin exposure varied. The CDR3 totals 13 residues. V was cut by 1 base and J by 7 bases, with 10 bases left in between. The germline V gene has CDR1 SGHTA and CDR2 FQGNSA. The source of the sample is a study of PD-1 blockade in classical Hodgkin lymphoma. Only in-frame clones appear in the TCRdb table, and some are missing; sequencing was by immunoSEQ multiplex PCR. This table holds under 110,000 clones, around 89% found once. The sample was peripheral blood mononuclear cells (PBMCs), taken before the second cycle of nivolumab. The V and J genes are TRBV7-2 and TRBJ1-1, with D hard to call. This TCR was recovered from a human donor with classical Hodgkin lymphoma. The CDR3 here is CASSLESGIEAFF. The DNA of the CDR3 is TGTGCCAGCAGCTTAGAATCAGGAATTGAAGCTTTCTTT. The full variable domain, completed using reference TRBV7-2 and TRBJ1-1, is GAGVSQSPSNKVTEKGKDVELRCDPISGHTALYWYRQSLGQGLEFLIYFQGNSAPDKSGLPSDRFSAERTGGSVSTLTIQRTQQEDSAVYLCASSLESGIEAFFGQGTRLTVV.